This T cell receptor beta chain was identified in a study of cytomegalovirus exposure and HLA in healthy donors. Comments on this clone: Its matching antigen is unknown.

Whole-study findings and limits: A few CMV-associated chains proved CMV antigen-specific in vitro.

In germline, CDR1 is SGHDT, CDR2 YYEEEE. The CDR3 runs 17 residues. V gave up 1 base and J gave up 0 bases; unmatched junction bases: 5. The donors comprised healthy bone marrow donors. The PCR employed 60 Vbeta primers together with 13 Jbeta primers. The method was immunoSEQ multiplex PCR; TCRdb's version includes in-frame clones alone and lacks a portion of them. The sample includes roughly 98,000 clones, approximately 71% of them seen just once. The gene calls are TRBV5-6 and TRBJ1-3, with 9 nucleotides matching TRBD1. This clonotype originated in a female donor in good health and CMV-seronegative. The sequencing input was PBMCs. This CDR3 reads CASSLRLTGGSGNTIYF. Written as DNA, the CDR3 is TGTGCCAGCAGCTTGAGGTTGACAGGGGGCTCTGGAAACACCATATATTTT.